These T cell receptor beta chains were read from a single sample in a study of blood T cell repertoires in COVID-19. Method: immunoSEQ multiplex PCR; TCRdb's copy keeps in-frame clones and lacks some. The sample records some 290,000 clones, 80% to 85% being singletons. Sequenced sample: peripheral blood. Receptors were obtained from a woman aged 55-75 years with active or convalescent COVID-19. Both conserved end residues are part of each CDR3. Fields, in order: V gene, D gene, J gene, CDR3 protein. The D gene is left open where the match is weak.

TRBV3-1/TRBV3-2	TRBD1	TRBJ1-2	CASSQGQGRSYGYTF
TRBV18	TRBD1	TRBJ2-7	CASSPGTGTYEQYF
TRBV18	.	TRBJ2-3	CASSPHRDTDTQYF
TRBV7-2	TRBD2	TRBJ2-5	CASSYSGTSGGGRIETQYF
TRBV2	.	TRBJ1-4	CASSERQARGEKLFF
TRBV7-2	TRBD1	TRBJ1-2	CASSFQTGSGYTF
TRBV7-2	.	TRBJ2-3	CASTKQAADTQYF
TRBV6-6	.	TRBJ1-4	CASSYQKNEKLFF
TRBV9	.	TRBJ1-1	CASSVVGVGEAFF
TRBV19	TRBD2	TRBJ2-1	CASSRRTSLFDEQFF
TRBV7-6	TRBD2	TRBJ2-2	CASSLTSGGAFAGELFF
TRBV11-2	.	TRBJ2-6	CASSVSFSGANVLTF
TRBV3-1/TRBV3-2	TRBD2	TRBJ2-5	CASSQDTSGVQETQYF
TRBV6-5	TRBD1	TRBJ1-1	CASSLTGDSEAFF
TRBV6-5	TRBD1	TRBJ1-5	CASSYSTGASTPQHF
TRBV18	TRBD1	TRBJ1-1	CASSSATGVNTEAFF
TRBV5-1	.	TRBJ1-4	CASSFGSSNEKLFF
TRBV3-1/TRBV3-2	.	TRBJ1-3	CASSPGGVWPTGNTIYF
TRBV19	TRBD2	TRBJ2-7	CASRLAGAYEQYF
TRBV18	TRBD1	TRBJ1-2	CASSGAVAGRGTEGYTF
TRBV3-1/TRBV3-2	.	TRBJ2-7	CASSLSAGAPYEQYF
TRBV21-1	.	TRBJ1-5	CASSKGCGLTQPQHF
TRBV30	TRBD2	TRBJ2-2	CAWRTSGGSGELFF
TRBV7-8	TRBD1	TRBJ1-5	CASSLRGTGAYSNQPQHF
TRBV28	.	TRBJ1-1	CASSFVGPNTEAFF
TRBV5-1	.	TRBJ2-3	CASSPPLGADTQYF
TRBV1	.	TRBJ2-3	CTSSQDHGSSGRTDTQYF
TRBV25-1	.	TRBJ2-7	CASSRTGNWAEQYF
TRBV11-2	TRBD2	TRBJ2-1	CASSYSGSAREQFF
TRBV6-5	.	TRBJ1-2	CASSQSGSGSEGYTF
TRBV27	TRBD1	TRBJ2-7	CASSLGQGYYEQYF
TRBV25-1	.	TRBJ1-1	CASNPRGGSPFF
TRBV28	.	TRBJ2-1	CASSGQTKSYNEQFF
TRBV27	TRBD1	TRBJ1-1	CASSFYGTENTEAFF
TRBV7-2	TRBD2	TRBJ2-1	CASAGASGVRNEQFF
TRBV21-1	.	TRBJ1-1	CASSNAKGQNTEAFF
TRBV7-9	.	TRBJ1-2	CASSPQGFTF
TRBV10-3	.	TRBJ2-3	CAITSGGTDTQYF
TRBV7-3	.	TRBJ2-5	CASSPTGYQETQYF
TRBV5-1	.	TRBJ2-5	CASSLWAHSQETQYF
TRBV3-1/TRBV3-2	TRBD1	TRBJ1-1	CASSGQGNTEAFF
TRBV21-1	.	TRBJ1-2	CASSSGTGTGRSDYGYTF
TRBV19	TRBD1	TRBJ1-2	CASSSGQGNKGYTF
TRBV7-9	TRBD1	TRBJ1-2	CASSGQGANYGYTF
TRBV29-1	TRBD1	TRBJ1-1	CSGRQGRAEAFF
TRBV28	.	TRBJ2-1	CASSPTGSYNEQFF
TRBV5-8	.	TRBJ2-7	CASSHRDYEQYF
TRBV19	TRBD2	TRBJ2-5	CASSLSGARETQYF
TRBV11-1	.	TRBJ2-1	CASSAQAGSSYNEQFF
TRBV9	.	TRBJ2-6	CASSTSRQGGSSGANVLTF
TRBV7-3	.	TRBJ2-7	CASSSRSPSYEQYF
TRBV5-8	TRBD1	TRBJ2-7	CASSLGQGTMSDEQYF
TRBV19	TRBD2	TRBJ2-5	CASSISTSSETQYF
TRBV7-3	TRBD2	TRBJ2-1	CASSLKASGGAYSYNEQFF
TRBV20-1	TRBD1	TRBJ1-2	CSASGQGQGYGYTF